Sequencing of this T cell receptor (beta chain) was carried out in a study of T cell responses to AZD1222 COVID-19 vaccine. Sequencing used immunoSEQ multiplex PCR; TCRdb keeps in-frame clones, though not all of them. The sample has around 96,000 clones; over 75% are singletons. The study, taken as a whole, reports: Donors were largely white British and mainly female; clonal diversity was possibly underestimated.

In the case of this clone: No antigen is known for it.

The receptor was derived from an adult in good health. The source was peripheral blood, collected on day 0 of AZD1222 vaccination.

The CDR3 loop reads CASSIGGWRRDRTEAFF. The CDR3 bases are TGTGCCAGTAGTATAGGGGGATGGCGGCGAGATAGGACTGAAGCTTTCTTT. This chain links TRBV19 with TRBJ1-1, with D hard to call. V lost 1 base to trimming and J lost 5 bases, with 20 bases between them. This CDR3 region has 17 residues. CDR1 and CDR2 from the germline V gene are LNHDA and SQIVND (reference sequence).